This record concerns one T cell receptor beta chain sequence. Clones were sequenced by immunoSEQ multiplex PCR, and TCRdb holds only the in-frame ones, with some missing. The sample includes roughly 57,000 clones, roughly 84% seen only once; the top ten take roughly 2.6%. The sample is drawn from a study of OX40 agonist ivuxolimab in advanced cancers. Overall study context: Three patients showed partial responses: one hepatocellular carcinoma and two cutaneous melanoma cases.

Germline-derived CDR1 and CDR2 are SQVTM and ANQGSEA. The CDR3 has 11 residues. V was clipped by 5 bases and J by 4 bases, with 8 bases between them. The rearrangement uses TRBV29-1 and TRBJ1-1, with D possibly TRBD1 on 5 matching bases. Here the sequenced sample was CD4+ or CD8+ T cells sorted from blood, taken in a trial of the OX40 agonist ivuxolimab. The clonotype was recovered from an adult with an advanced solid tumor such as melanoma, head and neck, liver or kidney cancer. Here the CDR3 DNA reads TGCAGCGTTACCGACAGCACTGAAGCTTTCTTT. It codes for CSVTDSTEAFF.